A selection of T cell receptor beta chains follows, all from one sample in a study of glioma-infiltrating T cells after dendritic cell vaccination. Assay used: immunoSEQ multiplex PCR; TCRdb lists only in-frame clones, some missing. Among 95,000 to 110,000 clones listed, approximately 80% were seen once. Sequenced here: blood, sampled before dendritic cell vaccination. These receptors were collected from a human donor with glioblastoma. CDR3s include the opening cysteine and the closing phenylalanine or tryptophan.

j_call: TRBJ1-6
v_call: TRBV10-3
cdr3_aa: CAISEEANNSPLHF

j_call: TRBJ1-4
v_call: TRBV29-1
cdr3_aa: CSVEEDRGNEKLFF

j_call: TRBJ1-2
v_call: TRBV19
cdr3_aa: CASSIRVAGQQGYGYTF

j_call: TRBJ2-3
v_call: TRBV25-1
cdr3_aa: CASLEGADTQYF

j_call: TRBJ2-5
v_call: TRBV12-5
cdr3_aa: CASGLPPGQGRETQYF

j_call: TRBJ2-3
v_call: TRBV19
cdr3_aa: CASSIAGGPTDTQYF

j_call: TRBJ1-1
v_call: TRBV7-6
cdr3_aa: CASSSGQPNTEAFF

j_call: TRBJ2-7
v_call: TRBV7-3
cdr3_aa: CASSLRDYEQYF

j_call: TRBJ2-5
v_call: TRBV19
cdr3_aa: CASSITGPGIRYF

j_call: TRBJ2-3
v_call: TRBV30
cdr3_aa: CAWRDWTRRTDTQYF

j_call: TRBJ1-3
v_call: TRBV7-9
cdr3_aa: CASSPAGYSGNTIYF

j_call: TRBJ2-3
v_call: TRBV4-3
cdr3_aa: CASSQDGRGFGDTQYF

j_call: TRBJ1-5
v_call: TRBV6-4
cdr3_aa: CASSGPGGGQPQHF

j_call: TRBJ2-6
v_call: TRBV7-3
cdr3_aa: CASSLEGSSGANVLTF

j_call: TRBJ2-1
v_call: TRBV20-1
cdr3_aa: CSARRVTEQFF

j_call: TRBJ2-4
v_call: TRBV6-1
cdr3_aa: CASSVTGRENIQYF

j_call: TRBJ2-3
v_call: TRBV6-1
cdr3_aa: CASSVRGGGSTDTQYF

j_call: TRBJ2-7
v_call: TRBV19
cdr3_aa: CASSVGQGLRYEQYF

j_call: TRBJ2-3
v_call: TRBV19
cdr3_aa: CASSSPGTGSTDTQYF

j_call: TRBJ1-2
v_call: TRBV4-2
cdr3_aa: CASSLPRPGQPNYGYTF

j_call: TRBJ1-5
v_call: TRBV30
cdr3_aa: CAWSTGTGYNQPQHF

j_call: TRBJ1-2
v_call: TRBV4-1
cdr3_aa: CASSHPTRGYTF

j_call: TRBJ1-1
v_call: TRBV4-3
cdr3_aa: CASSQAGRRTEAFF

j_call: TRBJ1-1
v_call: TRBV28
cdr3_aa: CASSPQRANGDTEAFF

j_call: TRBJ1-1
v_call: TRBV10-3
cdr3_aa: CAIRQGARYTEAFF

j_call: TRBJ1-4
v_call: TRBV11-2
cdr3_aa: CASSTSSTAGEKLFF

j_call: TRBJ1-5
v_call: TRBV25-1
cdr3_aa: CASSDKQGEQPQHF

j_call: TRBJ1-1
v_call: TRBV7-2
cdr3_aa: CASSTSGGTEAFF

j_call: TRBJ1-4
v_call: TRBV7-6
cdr3_aa: CASSLAADNEKLFF

j_call: TRBJ2-7
v_call: TRBV5-1
cdr3_aa: CASSPRRSTGTYEQYF

j_call: TRBJ1-2
v_call: TRBV6-6
cdr3_aa: CASSYGQGVDGYTF

j_call: TRBJ2-1
v_call: TRBV27
cdr3_aa: CASSLPGTGGRNEQFF

j_call: TRBJ2-2
v_call: TRBV7-8
cdr3_aa: CASSRTGANTGELFF

j_call: TRBJ1-1
v_call: TRBV14
cdr3_aa: CASSLRDNEAFF

j_call: TRBJ2-7
v_call: TRBV10-3
cdr3_aa: CAIESSGGAGEQYF

j_call: TRBJ2-1
v_call: TRBV5-4
cdr3_aa: CASSSTPGGSYNEQFF

j_call: TRBJ2-7
v_call: TRBV15
cdr3_aa: CATSRDRYEQYF

j_call: TRBJ1-1
v_call: TRBV20-1
cdr3_aa: CSASSNTEAFF

j_call: TRBJ2-3
v_call: TRBV2
cdr3_aa: CASSETRNTQYF

j_call: TRBJ2-4
v_call: TRBV7-9
cdr3_aa: CASSSPSIVAKNIQYF

j_call: TRBJ2-7
v_call: TRBV2
cdr3_aa: CASSMTRETYEQYF

j_call: TRBJ1-3
v_call: TRBV2
cdr3_aa: CASSGGGRWNTIYF

j_call: TRBJ2-1
v_call: TRBV27
cdr3_aa: CASRTSGLGINEQFF

j_call: TRBJ1-5
v_call: TRBV30
cdr3_aa: CAWSRDKNQPQHF

j_call: TRBJ1-1
v_call: TRBV5-4
cdr3_aa: CASKQGARTEAFF

j_call: TRBJ2-1
v_call: TRBV25-1
cdr3_aa: CASSVRGSSYNEQFF

j_call: TRBJ1-4
v_call: TRBV9
cdr3_aa: CASSVAGEMTNEKLFF

j_call: TRBJ2-5
v_call: TRBV29-1
cdr3_aa: CSVGVGPGETQYF

j_call: TRBJ1-2
v_call: TRBV11-3
cdr3_aa: CASSSRDREYGYTF

j_call: TRBJ2-1
v_call: TRBV7-6
cdr3_aa: CASSFGQENEQFF

j_call: TRBJ1-6
v_call: TRBV10-3
cdr3_aa: CAISGRQGQDSPLHF

j_call: TRBJ2-3
v_call: TRBV11-2
cdr3_aa: CASSLWGPSSTDTQYF

j_call: TRBJ1-1
v_call: TRBV5-1
cdr3_aa: CASSLGSGVTEAFF

j_call: TRBJ2-5
v_call: TRBV19
cdr3_aa: CASSIVIQETQYF